The 15 T cell receptor beta chains given below trace back to one sample, sequenced in a study of blood T cells in healthy people across ages. Next came a second PCR, run for about 6 to 12 cycles, which used a sample-barcoded 5' primer along with a J-beta primer mix. TCRdb fed the 5' RACE reads into MiXCR, producing one record per CDR3 protein. The sample gives about 1,800,000 distinct CDR3 sequences, 28% of which show up once; less than 9.5% is in the top ten. The material sequenced was blood. The receptors stem from a woman aged 25 to 39 in good health.

About this clonotype itself: This may stem from a read error, because a much larger clone lies one nucleotide away. The genes are TRBV5-1 and TRBJ2-3, with D perhaps given as TRBD1 or TRBD2 (6 bases each). Germline V CDR1 and CDR2: SGHRS, YFSETQ. The length of the CDR3 is 14 residues. CDR3 bases: TGCGCCAGCAACAGGGCGGGGAGCAGAGATACGCAGTATTTT. Protein: CASNRAGSRDTQYF.

J is TRBJ2-5 and V is TRBV7-9, with D uncertain. Looked up from germline, CDR1 is SEHNR and CDR2 is FQNEAQ (reference sequence). Between the trimmed V and J ends, which lost 1 base and 1 base, there was a span of 13 bases. The CDR3 has 16 residues. CDR3 sequence (DNA): TGTGCCAGCAGCTTAGGATCCAAGGTCAGCCAAGAGACCCAGTACTTC. This translates into CASSLGSKVSQETQYF.

This clonotype was seen repeatedly, ten times or more. V usage is TRBV24-1 and J usage is TRBJ2-3; D is undetermined. The germline V gene encodes CDR1 KGHDR and CDR2 SFDVKD. V lost 7 bases, J lost 6 bases, and 16 bases lay in between. This CDR3 has 14 residues. Here the CDR3 reads CATSTVSGPDTQYF. The CDR3, as DNA: TGTGCCACCAGCACCGTTTCGGGCCCGGATACGCAGTATTTT.

This clonotype was seen more than once but under ten times. The rearrangement uses TRBV28 and TRBJ2-5, with 12 bases matching TRBD1. The CDR3 has 14 amino acids. The trim removed 6 bases at V and 5 bases at J, leaving 4 bases unmatched. Per the germline V gene, CDR1 is MDHEN and CDR2 is SYDVKM. The CDR3 coding sequence is TGTGCCAGCAGGCCCGGGACAGGGGGCGAGACCCAGTACTTC. Residues: CASRPGTGGETQYF.

The chain carries TRBV7-6 and TRBJ2-5; perhaps TRBD1 as D (6 bases). There are 15 residues in the CDR3. V lost 5 bases and J 11 bases, leaving 24 bases between the germline ends. Germline CDR1 is SGHVS and CDR2 is FNYEAQ. CDR3 nucleotides: TGTGCCAGCAGCAGAGGGACACAAACAGAAGGGGAGCAGTACTTC. Its translation is CASSRGTQTEGEQYF.

The sample holds many counts of this clonotype. V gene TRBV7-9 combines with J gene TRBJ2-4; D may be TRBD2 (6 bases). Germline values: CDR1 SEHNR, CDR2 FQNEAQ (reference sequence). The CDR3 has 13 residues. V lost 3 bases, J lost 8 bases, and 11 bases lay in between. CDR3 nucleotide sequence: TGTGCCAGCAGCTTGGAGGGTACGGACATTCAGTACTTC. Encoded protein: CASSLEGTDIQYF.

This clonotype was seen only a few times. This chain uses TRBV12-3 or TRBV12-4 with TRBJ2-1; D may be TRBD1 (5 bases). The tail of the sequence fits TRBJ2-7 better, so the J call may be wrong. The CDR3 sequence is 12 residues long. In DNA, the CDR3 is TGTGCCAGCACCGCAGGGTTAAATGAGCAGTACTTC. Its protein product is CASTAGLNEQYF.

The table lists this clonotype with a few counts. The chain recombines TRBV20-1 with TRBJ2-7; 11 bases are a match to TRBD2. Trimming cost V 5 bases and J 3 bases; bases outside gene matches: 15. CDR1 and CDR2 (germline): DFQATT, SNEGSKA (reference sequence). This CDR3 is 17 amino acids long. In DNA form, the CDR3 reads TGCAGTGCTGGAAGGCCGCTAGCGGGAGGCGCCTTCTACGAGCAGTACTTC. This codes for CSAGRPLAGGAFYEQYF.

The sample holds one count of this clonotype. This chain links TRBV6-5 with TRBJ2-1; D is possibly TRBD2 (6 bases). From germline, CDR1 is MNHEY and CDR2 SVGAGI. With 7 bases removed from V and 6 bases from J, the gap between germline ends came to 19 bases. CDR3 length equals 15 residues. The CDR3 sequence is CASIMRPTSSNEQFF. The DNA for the CDR3 is TGTGCCAGCATAATGAGGCCAACTAGCAGCAATGAGCAGTTCTTC.

The sample holds a few counts of this clonotype. The V call is TRBV30, the J call TRBJ2-5; no reliable D call. V was pared by 2 bases and J by 1 base, with 17 bases between. CDR3 length: 16 amino acids. The germline CDR1 and CDR2 sequences are GTSNPN and SVGIG (reference sequence). CDR3 region: CAWSLLGRSPQETQYF. As DNA, the CDR3 is TGTGCCTGGAGTTTGTTGGGCAGGAGCCCCCAAGAGACCCAGTACTTC.

This clonotype was recorded at least ten times. One end of the junction fails to match germline, which may point to a read error. V usage is TRBV4-1 and J usage is TRBJ1-4; possible D gene TRBD1, 6 bases. Germline CDR1 MGHRA, CDR2 YSYEKL. The CDR3 has 15 amino acids. CDR3 DNA sequence: TGCGCCAGTAGCCAAAGTGAGGGGGTCAGGGAAAAACTGTTTTTT. Translating it yields CASSQSEGVREKLFF.

This clonotype turned up a few times. The CDR3 here is CASSFPGGELFF. CDR3 DNA: TGTGCCAGCAGTTTTCCTGGCGGGGAGCTGTTTTTT. The rearrangement joins TRBV7-2 to TRBJ2-2; D unclear. Germline V gives CDR1 SGHTA, CDR2 FQGNSA. The CDR3 consists of 12 residues. Deletions cut 6 bases from V and 7 bases from J, with 9 bases between.

The rearrangement joins TRBV20-1 to TRBJ2-1; maybe TRBD1 (6 bases). V was trimmed by 6 bases and J by 6 bases, leaving 18 bases between them. CDR1 and CDR2 (germline): DFQATT, SNEGSKA (reference sequence). This CDR3 is 14 amino acids long. The CDR3 loop reads CSAPRPRGSNEQFF. For the CDR3, the DNA is TGCAGTGCACCCCGGCCGAGGGGGAGCAATGAGCAGTTCTTC.

This clonotype has only a few counts. V gene TRBV20-1 combines with J gene TRBJ1-1, with TRBD1 identical over 8 bases. Trimming cost V 6 bases and J 2 bases; bases outside gene matches: 5. Germline lookup yields CDR1 DFQATT and CDR2 SNEGSKA (reference sequence). The length of the CDR3 is 13 residues. The CDR3 coding sequence is TGCAGTGCAAGGACAGGGATTAACACTGAAGCTTTCTTT. This translates into CSARTGINTEAFF.

V is TRBV4-3 and J is TRBJ2-1; no reliable D call. V was trimmed by 0 bases and J by 8 bases, leaving 8 bases between them. CDR3 size: 13 residues. Germline V gene sequence: CDR1 LGHNA, CDR2 YSLEER. The CDR3 is CASSQELTYEQFF. The CDR3, as DNA: TGCGCCAGCAGCCAAGAGTTGACCTATGAGCAGTTCTTC.